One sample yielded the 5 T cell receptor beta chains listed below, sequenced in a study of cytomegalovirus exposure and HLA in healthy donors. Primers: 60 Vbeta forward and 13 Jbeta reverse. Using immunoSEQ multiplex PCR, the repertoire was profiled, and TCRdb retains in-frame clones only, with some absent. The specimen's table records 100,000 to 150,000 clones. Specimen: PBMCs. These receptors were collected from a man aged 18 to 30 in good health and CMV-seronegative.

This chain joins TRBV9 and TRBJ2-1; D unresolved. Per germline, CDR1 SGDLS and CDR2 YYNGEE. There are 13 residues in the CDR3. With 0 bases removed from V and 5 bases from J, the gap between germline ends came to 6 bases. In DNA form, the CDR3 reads TGTGCCAGCAGCGTAGGGGCAGACAATGAGCAGTTCTTC. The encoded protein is CASSVGADNEQFF.

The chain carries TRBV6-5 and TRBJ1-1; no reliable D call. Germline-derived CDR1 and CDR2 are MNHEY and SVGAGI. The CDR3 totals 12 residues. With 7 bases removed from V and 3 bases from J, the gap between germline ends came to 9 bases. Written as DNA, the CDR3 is TGTGCCAGCAAGAGGGCAGACACTGAAGCTTTCTTT. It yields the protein CASKRADTEAFF.

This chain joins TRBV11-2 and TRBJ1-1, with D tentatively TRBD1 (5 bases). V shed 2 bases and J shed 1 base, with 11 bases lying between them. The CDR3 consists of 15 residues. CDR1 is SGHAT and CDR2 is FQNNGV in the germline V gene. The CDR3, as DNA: TGTGCCAGCAGCTTACAGGGCGGGAGGAACACTGAAGCTTTCTTT. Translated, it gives CASSLQGGRNTEAFF.

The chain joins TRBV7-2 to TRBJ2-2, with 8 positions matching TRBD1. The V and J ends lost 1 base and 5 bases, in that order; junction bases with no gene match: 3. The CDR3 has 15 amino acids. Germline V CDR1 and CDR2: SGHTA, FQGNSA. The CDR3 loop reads CASSLVRGQTGELFF. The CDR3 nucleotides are TGTGCCAGCAGCTTAGTCAGGGGGCAAACCGGGGAGCTGTTTTTT. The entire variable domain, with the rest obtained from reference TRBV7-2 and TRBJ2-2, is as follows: GAGVSQSPSNKVTEKGKDVELRCDPISGHTALYWYRQSLGQGLEFLIYFQGNSAPDKSGLPSDRFSAERTGGSVSTLTIQRTQQEDSAVYLCASSLVRGQTGELFFGEGSRLTVL.

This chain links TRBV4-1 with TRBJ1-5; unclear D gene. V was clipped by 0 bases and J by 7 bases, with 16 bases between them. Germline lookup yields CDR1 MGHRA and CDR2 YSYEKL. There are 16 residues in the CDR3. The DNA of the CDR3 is TGCGCCAGCAGCCAAGATCCAGGAAGACGAGACCAGCCCCAGCATTTT. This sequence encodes CASSQDPGRRDQPQHF.